Described below is a single T cell receptor (beta chain) sequence and its context. The sample comes from a study of T-cell reconstitution after alpha-beta-depleted transplantation in children. TCRbeta library preparation incorporated unique molecular identifiers. From the PCR reads, TCRdb called clonotypes with MiXCR, one entry per CDR3 protein. The sample has some 550,000 distinct CDR3 sequences; 15% to 20% are singletons. From germline, CDR1 is SGHRS and CDR2 YFSETQ. The germline V and J ends were trimmed by 2 bases and 0 bases, with 6 bases remaining between them. The CDR3 extends over 14 amino acids.

The chain combines TRBV5-1 with TRBJ1-3; no definite D call. Source: PBMCs from the stem cell graft donor, taken from the stem cell graft. The clonotype was recovered from a human donor who donated a stem cell graft to a child with acute lymphoblastic leukemia. The CDR3, as DNA: TGCGCCAGCAGCTTTGGGAACTCTGGAAACACCATATATTTT. Residues: CASSFGNSGNTIYF.